Shown below are 11 T cell receptor beta chains from a single sample sequenced in a study of blood T cell repertoires in COVID-19 (dated by TCRdb to the early 2020s). The library was built by means of the immunoSEQ multiplex PCR assay. TCRdb took this table from immuneACCESS and kept in-frame rearrangements with V and J called. Such tables lack part of the clones; where checked against another copy, unresolved V genes explain under half of the gap, and the rest is unexplained. In this sample the table shows 250,000 to 350,000 clones, around 90% of which occur a single time. 1.1% of the sample is in the top ten clones. Sequenced material: PBMCs or T cells enriched from blood (not recorded which). The receptors were sampled from a young woman who had recovered from COVID-19.

The CDR3 loop reads CASSRRGRSNYGYTF. CDR3 in DNA: TGTGCCAGCTCACGGCGGGGACGGAGCAACTATGGCTACACCTTC. The chain is built from TRBV18 and TRBJ1-2, with a possible D match to TRBD1 (5 bases). The CDR3 has 15 amino acids. Looked up from germline, CDR1 is KGHSH and CDR2 is LQKENI. Trimming left V 4 bases short and J 2 bases short, with 14 bases between. Drawing the rest from reference TRBV18 and TRBJ1-2, the complete variable domain is NAGVMQNPRHLVRRRGQEARLRCSPMKGHSHVYWYRQLPEEGLKFMVYLQKENIIDESGMPKERFSAEFPKEGPSILRIQQVVRGDSAAYFCASSRRGRSNYGYTFGSGTRLTVV.

J is TRBJ1-5 and V is TRBV28; D might be TRBD1 (6 bases). With 2 bases removed from V and 9 bases from J, the gap between germline ends came to 17 bases. Looked up from germline, CDR1 is MDHEN and CDR2 is SYDVKM. The CDR3 totals 15 residues. CDR3 loop: CASSLMGQGSGPQHF. As DNA, the CDR3 is TGTGCCAGCAGTTTAATGGGTCAGGGGAGTGGGCCCCAGCATTTT.

The rearrangement links TRBV29-1 to TRBJ2-7; D is undetermined. The CDR3 length is 11 residues. Trimming took off 0 bases at V and 7 bases at J, with 7 bases between the two ends. Per germline, CDR1 SQVTM and CDR2 ANQGSEA. The chain's CDR3 is CSVEERSEQYF. The CDR3 nucleotides read TGCAGCGTTGAAGAGAGGTCGGAGCAGTACTTC.

V gene TRBV5-1 combines with J gene TRBJ2-7, with 10 bases aligning to TRBD1. The trim removed 4 bases at V and 6 bases at J, leaving 10 bases unmatched. Germline V lookup: CDR1 SGHRS, CDR2 YFSETQ. The CDR3 is 15 residues long. CDR3 nucleotides: TGCGCCAGCAGCCTCCAGTCCCGGGACAGGGGCGAGCAGTACTTC. Translated, it gives CASSLQSRDRGEQYF.

V is TRBV30 and J is TRBJ2-3; 12 bases map to TRBD2. The length of the CDR3 is 16 residues. The junction had 2 bases not matched to a gene; V was cut back by 1 base and J by 0 bases. Germline CDR1 is GTSNPN and CDR2 is SVGIG (reference sequence). CDR3 bases: TGTGCCTGGAGTGCTGGACTAGCGGGGAGCACAGATACGCAGTATTTT. Its protein is CAWSAGLAGSTDTQYF.

This clone has a single count. V usage is TRBV30 and J usage is TRBJ2-1; 9 positions agree with TRBD1. The CDR3 length is 15 residues. Germline lookup yields CDR1 GTSNPN and CDR2 SVGIG (reference sequence). The J segment lost 4 bases and the V segment lost 2 bases, leaving 6 bases of the junction unmatched. The DNA of the CDR3 is TGTGCCTGGAGTCTGGGACAGGGAGTATACAATGAGCAGTTCTTC. As protein: CAWSLGQGVYNEQFF.

The gene calls are TRBV7-9 and TRBJ2-5; TRBD2 might be the D (6 bases). CDR3 length equals 16 residues. V lost 1 base, J lost 0 bases, and 12 bases lay in between. CDR1 and CDR2 (germline): SEHNR, FQNEAQ (reference sequence). CDR3 sequence (DNA): TGTGCCAGCAGCTTAGTTCGCGGGGTTTACCAAGAGACCCAGTACTTC. Amino acid sequence: CASSLVRGVYQETQYF.

The rearrangement uses TRBV27 and TRBJ1-1; D uncertain. V lost 2 bases and J 0 bases, leaving 7 bases between the germline ends. The germline CDR1 and CDR2 sequences are MNHEY and SMNVEV (reference sequence). The CDR3 length is 14 residues. CDR3 protein: CASSLGTVNTEAFF. CDR3 nucleotides: TGTGCCAGCAGTTTAGGAACAGTGAACACTGAAGCTTTCTTT.

V is TRBV6-5 and J is TRBJ1-5; 11 nucleotides match TRBD1. The germline V gene has CDR1 MNHEY and CDR2 SVGAGI. The ends lost 6 bases at V and 7 bases at J; junction bases unmatched: 8. The CDR3 has 15 amino acids. CDR3 coding DNA: TGTGCCAGCAGCGACGGGACAGGGGGTAAACAGCCCCAGCATTTT. This codes for CASSDGTGGKQPQHF.

This clone was detected once. The chain joins TRBV5-4 to TRBJ1-1, with 7 bases that match TRBD1. The V and J ends lost 2 bases and 4 bases, in that order; junction bases with no gene match: 2. Germline-derived CDR1 and CDR2 are SGHNT and YYREEE (reference sequence). This CDR3 is built from 13 residues. The CDR3, as DNA: TGTGCCAGCAGCTTACAGGGGAGCACTGAAGCTTTCTTT. Encoded protein: CASSLQGSTEAFF.

J is TRBJ2-2 and V is TRBV6-5; 7 bases fit TRBD1. The V gene's germline CDR1 is MNHEY and CDR2 SVGAGI. Losses at the gene ends were 6 bases for V and 6 bases for J; bases not matched to a gene: 4. The CDR3 loop spans 13 amino acids. Here the CDR3 DNA reads TGTGCCAGCAGAATAACAGGGGCCGGGGAGCTGTTTTTT. Translated, it gives CASRITGAGELFF.